The next 11 T cell receptor beta chains were all read from a single sample in a study of blood T cell repertoires in COVID-19. Sequenced by immunoSEQ multiplex PCR; TCRdb stores in-frame clones only, minus some. This sample has 90,000 to 150,000 clones, with about 85% found just once. Sequencing was done on a sample of peripheral blood. The source of these receptors is a human donor in a cohort sampled during active COVID-19.

This clone has only a few counts. Within the sample, other DNA sequences also encode this same CDR3. V gene TRBV3-1 (or the pseudogene TRBV3-2) combines with J gene TRBJ1-5; D is undetermined. V shed 1 base and J shed 7 bases, with 8 bases lying between them. CDR3 length: 13 amino acids. Germline V gene lookup returns CDR1 LGHDT and CDR2 YNNKEL (reference sequence). The CDR3 DNA sequence: TGTGCCAGCAGCCAAGGGCGCGGACAGCCCCAGCATTTT. Amino acids: CASSQGRGQPQHF.

V gene TRBV4-2 combines with J gene TRBJ2-5; 7 bases fit TRBD2. This CDR3 spans 15 amino acids. Germline CDR1 reads LGHNA; CDR2 reads YNFKEQ. V dropped 2 bases and J dropped 5; count of bases not matched to a gene: 8. The CDR3 DNA sequence: TGTGCCAGCAGCCAATTCCTAGCGGAAGCGGAGACCCAGTACTTC. Translation: CASSQFLAEAETQYF.

Written as DNA, the CDR3 is TGTGCCAGCAGCCTTACTAGCGTACGCACAGATACGCAGTATTTT. Protein: CASSLTSVRTDTQYF. The chain employs TRBV7-9 and TRBJ2-3; 7 nucleotides match TRBD2. This CDR3 is built from 15 residues. V dropped 5 bases and J dropped 1; count of bases not matched to a gene: 6. Germline assignment: CDR1 SEHNR and CDR2 FQNEAQ (reference sequence).

The chain links TRBV3-1 (or the pseudogene TRBV3-2) to TRBJ2-3; 13 bases map to TRBD2. This CDR3 is built from 20 residues. Unmatched junction bases numbered 10, after V lost 1 base and J lost 0 bases. CDR1 is LGHDT and CDR2 is YNNKEL in the germline V gene (reference sequence). CDR3 loop: CASSQGKGLAGSSSTDTQYF. Here the CDR3 DNA reads TGTGCCAGCAGCCAAGGGAAGGGACTAGCGGGATCCTCTAGCACAGATACGCAGTATTTT.

The chain recombines TRBV12-5 with TRBJ1-1; TRBD1 aligns across 7 bases. The germline gives CDR1 LGHNT, CDR2 FRNRAP. The CDR3 is 14 amino acids. J gave up 4 bases and V 4 bases, and 6 bases lay outside the gene matches. Written as DNA, the CDR3 is TGTGCTAGTGGTTCGATGACAGGGACCACTGAAGCTTTCTTT. Translation gives CASGSMTGTTEAFF.

The CDR3 is CASSSSLAGGPEQFF. CDR3 sequence (DNA): TGTGCCAGCAGTTCCTCCCTAGCGGGAGGGCCGGAGCAGTTCTTC. The chain joins TRBV7-8 to TRBJ2-1; TRBD2 matches at 12 bases. There are 15 residues in the CDR3. Germline V gives CDR1 SGHVS, CDR2 FQNEAQ. With 6 bases clipped from V and 10 bases from J, the junction kept 10 bases outside the gene matches.

The V gene is TRBV10-1, the J gene TRBJ2-1; TRBD2 matches 9 bases. Germline CDR1 and CDR2: WNHNN and SYGVQD (reference sequence). The CDR3 runs 17 residues. After removal of 0 bases from V and 2 bases from J, the junction contained 5 bases not matched to a gene. As DNA, the CDR3 is TGCGCCAGCAGTGAGTCGGAGGCTAGCGGGACCTACAATGAGCAGTTCTTC. This gives the protein CASSESEASGTYNEQFF.

In the case of this clone: A junction end diverges from the germline sequence, so it may reflect a read error. The chain links TRBV7-7 to TRBJ1-2, with a weak D call TRBD1 (5 bases). This CDR3 comprises 16 residues. CDR1 and CDR2 (germline): SSHAT, FNYEAQ (reference sequence). CDR3 sequence (DNA): TGTGCTAGCAGCCCCATTATGGGCCAGGGATCCTATGGCTACACCTTC. Translated: CASSPIMGQGSYGYTF.

This chain links TRBV3-1 (or the pseudogene TRBV3-2) with TRBJ2-3; the match to TRBD2 covers 14 bases. V trimming: 5 bases; J trimming: 7 bases; junction bases outside the gene matches: 8. Germline V gene data show CDR1 as LGHDT and CDR2 as YNNKEL (reference sequence). CDR3 length equals 16 residues. The CDR3 sequence: CASSFGLAGGMNTQYF. Here the CDR3 DNA reads TGTGCCAGCAGCTTCGGACTAGCGGGGGGTATGAATACGCAGTATTTT.

This clone came up once. The rearrangement joins TRBV6-6 to TRBJ2-2, with 9 bases that match TRBD2. CDR1 MNHNY and CDR2 SVGAGI come from the germline V gene (reference sequence). Trimming at V came to 5 bases and at J to 1 base, leaving 11 bases not matched to a gene. The CDR3 spans 18 residues. The CDR3 protein is CASSPPLGSGRNTGELFF. The CDR3 region has the DNA TGTGCCAGCAGTCCCCCTTTAGGTAGCGGGAGGAACACCGGGGAGCTGTTTTTT.

The DNA for the CDR3 is TGTGCCAGCAGCGTAGGACAGGGGAGATACGAGCAGTACTTC. As protein: CASSVGQGRYEQYF. The chain uses TRBV9 and TRBJ2-7; 8 bases are a match to TRBD1. Germline-derived CDR1 and CDR2 are SGDLS and YYNGEE. The ends lost 0 bases at V and 4 bases at J; junction bases unmatched: 3. This CDR3 comprises 14 residues.